This is a list of T cell receptor beta chains from one sample in a study of T-cell memory formation after mild COVID-19. TCRdb re-called the 5' RACE reads with MiXCR, one entry per CDR3 protein. The sample has about 290,000 distinct CDR3 sequences; 15% to 20% are singletons. What was sequenced was PBMCs or a T cell subset sorted from them (not recorded which). Every receptor here comes from a man between 18 and 35 years old who had mild COVID-19 (a few samples of this study predate the infection). Cell type and time point are not known. The CDR3 runs from the conserved cysteine through the conserved F or W. The order of the fields is J gene, D gene, V gene, clone size, CDR3 protein, CDR3 DNA. A D gene is named only where the DNA matches it firmly. Only part of the rows carry a size: once, few, many, or a class if the clone is expanded.

TRBJ2-4 | TRBD2 | TRBV7-2 | few | CASSLGLAGARAKNIQYF | TGTGCCAGCAGCTTAGGACTAGCGGGGGCCCGAGCCAAAAACATTCAGTACTTC
TRBJ1-1 | NA | TRBV29-1 | few | CSVEGATENTEAFF | TGCAGCGTTGAAGGGGCAACCGAGAACACTGAAGCTTTCTTT
TRBJ2-5 | NA | TRBV11-2 | few | CASSLWGGETQYF | TGTGCCAGCAGCTTATGGGGCGGGGAGACCCAGTACTTC
TRBJ2-3 | NA | TRBV9 | NA | CASSVAPQTDTQYF | TGTGCCAGCAGCGTAGCTCCCCAGACAGATACGCAGTATTTT
TRBJ1-4 | NA | TRBV5-1 | NA | CASSRPSEPEKLFF | TGCGCCAGCAGCCGGCCCTCGGAGCCAGAAAAACTGTTTTTT
TRBJ2-6 | NA | TRBV6-6 | few | CASTSTGANVLTF | TGTGCCAGCACATCCACTGGGGCCAACGTCCTGACTTTC
TRBJ2-7 | TRBD2 | TRBV12-3/TRBV12-4 | NA | CASRDPSGGMHF | TGTGCCAGCAGGGACCCTAGCGGGGGCATGCACTTC
TRBJ1-4 | TRBD1 | TRBV12-3/TRBV12-4 | few | CASSPGDRGEKLFF | TGTGCCAGCAGTCCGGGGGACAGGGGGGAAAAACTGTTTTTT
TRBJ2-7 | NA | TRBV10-1 | few | CASSDGIYEQYF | TGCGCCAGCAGTGACGGGATCTACGAGCAGTACTTC
TRBJ2-5 | NA | TRBV28 | NA | CASKNPAETQYF | TGTGCCAGCAAGAATCCCGCCGAGACCCAGTACTTC
TRBJ2-1 | TRBD2 | TRBV9 | many | CASSDGGGYNEQFF | TGTGCCAGCAGCGATGGGGGGGGCTACAATGAGCAGTTCTTC
TRBJ1-2 | NA | TRBV25-1 | NA | CASSKGGDYGYTF | TGTGCCAGCAGTAAAGGGGGAGACTATGGCTACACCTTC
TRBJ1-1 | NA | TRBV29-1 | NA | CSVGTGRNTEAFF | TGCAGCGTTGGAACAGGGAGGAACACTGAAGCTTTCTTT
TRBJ2-5 | NA | TRBV5-6 | many | CASSRDGGQTQYF | TGTGCCAGCAGCAGAGACGGGGGGCAGACCCAGTACTTC
TRBJ1-3 | TRBD1 | TRBV18 | NA | CASSPRTGKGNTIYF | TGTGCCAGCTCACCGAGGACAGGCAAGGGGAACACCATATATTTT
TRBJ1-5 | NA | TRBV19 | NA | CASTPHIGTVCNQPQHF | TGTGCCAGTACCCCCCATATAGGGACGGTATGCAATCAGCCCCAGCATTTT
TRBJ2-2 | TRBD1 | TRBV10-3 | NA | CATGQGETGELFF | TGTGCCACCGGACAGGGGGAGACCGGGGAGCTGTTTTTT
TRBJ2-5 | TRBD2 | TRBV7-9 | few | CASSLGSTSGVQETQYF | TGTGCCAGCAGCTTAGGGTCCACTAGCGGAGTTCAAGAGACCCAGTACTTC
TRBJ1-1 | NA | TRBV7-9 | NA | CASVAMNTEAFF | TGTGCCAGCGTGGCTATGAACACTGAAGCTTTCTTT
TRBJ2-3 | NA | TRBV7-6 | NA | CASSLGALVYPQYF | TGTGCCAGCAGCTTAGGCGCGTTGGTGTATCCGCAGTATTTT
TRBJ1-1 | NA | TRBV28 | NA | CAVTGNTEAFF | TGTGCAGTCACAGGGAACACTGAAGCTTTCTTT
TRBJ2-3 | NA | TRBV21-1 | few | CASRTGRWSTDTQYF | TGTGCCAGCCGGACAGGGCGGTGGAGCACAGATACGCAGTATTTT
TRBJ2-5 | NA | TRBV7-2 | once | CASSLGTAETQYF | TGTGCCAGCAGCTTAGGGACAGCCGAGACCCAGTACTTC
TRBJ2-2 | TRBD2 | TRBV6-5 | few | CASSRRGGVTGELFF | TGTGCCAGCAGCAGACGGGGGGGGGTCACCGGGGAGCTGTTTTTT
TRBJ1-5 | NA | TRBV4-2 | NA | CASSQDVATNQPQHF | TGTGCCAGCAGCCAAGACGTGGCAACAAATCAGCCCCAGCATTTT
TRBJ2-4 | NA | TRBV5-1 | many | CASSFSQGLNIQYF | TGCGCCAGCAGCTTTAGCCAAGGGTTAAACATTCAGTACTTC
TRBJ1-5 | NA | TRBV9 | NA | CASSAQGGVSQPQHF | TGTGCCAGCAGCGCCCAAGGAGGGGTGAGCCAGCCCCAGCATTTT
TRBJ1-2 | NA | TRBV5-4 | many | CASSATGYYTF | TGTGCCAGCAGCGCCACAGGGTACTACACCTTC
TRBJ1-1 | NA | TRBV10-3 | NA | CAISESPSNTEAFF | TGTGCCATCAGTGAGTCGCCCTCGAACACTGAAGCTTTCTTT
TRBJ1-1 | NA | TRBV5-1 | few | CASSIGGPGTFF | TGCGCCAGCAGTATCGGGGGGCCGGGAACTTTCTTT
TRBJ2-1 | TRBD2 | TRBV7-9 | few | CASDPGGGPPGTQFF | TGTGCCAGCGACCCCGGGGGGGGCCCCCCCGGCACCCAGTTCTTC
TRBJ2-5 | TRBD2 | TRBV7-9 | NA | CASSGSGVQAAQYF | TGTGCCAGCAGCGGTAGCGGGGTACAGGCGGCCCAGTACTTC
TRBJ1-1 | TRBD1 | TRBV5-1 | many | CASSLTRQGLGAFF | TGCGCCAGCAGCCTGACTCGACAGGGCCTCGGAGCTTTCTTT
TRBJ1-4 | NA | TRBV5-1 | NA | CASSLEWENNEKLFF | TGCGCCAGCAGCTTGGAGTGGGAGAATAATGAAAAACTGTTTTTT
TRBJ2-2 | NA | TRBV4-3 | many | CASSPFPGNGNTGELFF | TGCGCCAGCAGCCCATTCCCCGGGAATGGAAACACCGGGGAGCTGTTTTTT
TRBJ2-1 | NA | TRBV5-4 | NA | CASSLEDNEQFF | TGTGCCAGCAGCTTGGAGGACAATGAGCAGTTCTTC
TRBJ2-1 | NA | TRBV2 | NA | CASSEDYDEQFF | TGTGCCAGCAGTGAGGATTACGATGAGCAGTTCTTC
TRBJ2-7 | NA | TRBV12-3/TRBV12-4 | NA | CASSLGRDANYEQYF | TGTGCCAGCAGTTTAGGGAGGGATGCCAACTACGAGCAGTACTTC
TRBJ2-5 | TRBD2 | TRBV7-8 | NA | CASSTLGASGGQETQYF | TGTGCCAGCAGCACCCTTGGGGCTAGCGGGGGGCAAGAGACCCAGTACTTC
TRBJ2-1 | NA | TRBV20-1 | NA | CSASGAYNEQFF | TGCAGTGCTAGCGGGGCCTACAATGAGCAGTTCTTC
TRBJ1-3 | NA | TRBV14 | NA | CASRGGLSGNTIYF | TGTGCCAGCAGGGGGGGGCTCTCTGGAAACACCATATATTTT